This TCR beta chain was obtained from a study of blood T cell repertoires in COVID-19. Study overall: T cells, B-cell-depleted T cells, or PBMCs provided the cDNA or gDNA that served as material.

Produced via immunoSEQ multiplex PCR; TCRdb's table is partial and in-frame only. Of 310,000 or so clones in the sample, roughly 90% were seen once. The study recruited people aged about 18 to 95 years across 20 to 30 US areas. The CDR3 has 16 amino acids. Germline CDR1 MDHEN, CDR2 SYDVKM. With 3 bases removed from V and 0 bases from J, the gap between germline ends came to 14 bases. The clonotype originates from a woman in her thirties who had recovered from COVID-19. Sequencing used PBMCs or T cells enriched from blood (not recorded which). V is TRBV28 and J is TRBJ1-1; D remains unclear. CDR3 residues: CASSFFTGGVNTEAFF. CDR3 in DNA: TGTGCCAGCAGTTTTTTTACCGGCGGCGTGAACACTGAAGCTTTCTTT.